Following are 12 T cell receptor beta chains from one sample sequenced in a study of chemoradiotherapy in HPV16-positive cancers. Measured with immunoSEQ multiplex PCR; TCRdb has only the in-frame clones, and not every one. The sample shows about 27,000 clones, over 90% of them seen only once. The material sequenced was blood, taken from a patient who underwent chemoradiotherapy. These TCRs come from a human donor with HPV-associated anogenital cancer.

V and J are TRBV11-2 and TRBJ2-7; unclear D gene. The CDR3 contains 15 residues. Trimming took off 5 bases at V and 0 bases at J, with 14 bases between the two ends. In germline, CDR1 is SGHAT, CDR2 FQNNGV. DNA of the CDR3: TGTGCCAGCAGCCCCGGACCACAGAGCTCCTACGAGCAGTACTTC. Its protein product is CASSPGPQSSYEQYF.

This clone was detected once. This chain links TRBV15 with TRBJ2-1; 12 nucleotides agree with TRBD2. Germline CDR1 and CDR2: LNHNV and YYDKDF (reference sequence). Trimming cost V 0 bases and J 7 bases; bases outside gene matches: 4. This CDR3 is 16 amino acids long. The CDR3 is CATSRDRLAGGNEQFF. CDR3 nucleotides: TGTGCCACCAGCAGAGATAGGCTAGCGGGAGGGAATGAGCAGTTCTTC.

The chain has TRBV4-1 and TRBJ2-3; 9 bases fit TRBD1. The germline V gene has CDR1 MGHRA and CDR2 YSYEKL. V gave up 4 bases and J gave up 5 bases; unmatched junction bases: 10. This CDR3 spans 16 amino acids. CDR3 amino acids: CASSRLDRGERDTQYF. The CDR3 nucleotides are TGCGCCAGCAGCCGACTGGACAGGGGCGAGAGAGATACGCAGTATTTT.

V is TRBV6-6 and J is TRBJ1-5; D is unresolved. CDR1 and CDR2 (germline): MNHNY, SVGAGI (reference sequence). This CDR3 region has 15 residues. The V gene lost 6 bases and the J gene lost 6 bases, with 18 bases spanning the gap. The CDR3 region is CASSPQGKMIQPQHF. DNA for the CDR3: TGTGCCAGCAGCCCGCAAGGGAAGATGATTCAGCCCCAGCATTTT.

The J gene is TRBJ2-7, the V gene TRBV28; D might be TRBD2 (6 bases). The germline CDR1 and CDR2 sequences are MDHEN and SYDVKM. The CDR3 consists of 12 residues. V gave up 7 bases and J gave up 6 bases, with 13 bases separating them. Here the CDR3 reads CASKVGSGEQYF. The CDR3 region has the DNA TGTGCCAGCAAGGTCGGGAGTGGCGAGCAGTACTTC.

This sequence joins TRBV11-2 and TRBJ2-5, with 7 bases fitting TRBD1. This CDR3 region has 14 residues. Germline V gene lookup returns CDR1 SGHAT and CDR2 FQNNGV. Losses at the gene ends were 3 bases for V and 2 bases for J; bases not matched to a gene: 3. CDR3 coding DNA: TGTGCCAGCAGCTTCAGGGGACAGCAAGAGACCCAGTACTTC. This sequence encodes CASSFRGQQETQYF.

This chain links TRBV7-6 with TRBJ2-5, with 8 bases that match TRBD1. The closer fit of TRBJ2-7 to the DNA end suggests the J call may be wrong. In germline, CDR1 is SGHVS, CDR2 FNYEAQ. This CDR3 contains 14 residues. In DNA form, the CDR3 reads TGTGCCAGCAGCCCACAGGGGGGTAGCGACGAGCAGTACTTC. This codes for CASSPQGGSDEQYF.

The count of this clone is one. The chain's CDR3 is CASSLEGATGANVLTF. CDR3 DNA: TGTGCCAGCAGCTTAGAGGGGGCGACTGGGGCCAACGTCCTGACTTTC. The genes are TRBV7-2 and TRBJ2-6; 7 positions match TRBD1. This CDR3 spans 16 amino acids. The V and J ends lost 1 base and 2 bases, in that order; junction bases with no gene match: 2. Germline V CDR1 and CDR2: SGHTA, FQGNSA. The complete variable domain, with remaining parts taken from reference TRBV7-2 and TRBJ2-6, reads GAGVSQSPSNKVTEKGKDVELRCDPISGHTALYWYRQSLGQGLEFLIYFQGNSAPDKSGLPSDRFSAERTGGSVSTLTIQRTQQEDSAVYLCASSLEGATGANVLTFGAGSRLTVL.

V gene TRBV13 combines with J gene TRBJ2-1, with 11 bases aligning to TRBD2. The V segment lost 3 bases and the J segment 4 bases; nucleotides outside the gene matches: 8. CDR1 is PRHDT and CDR2 is FYEKMQ in the germline V gene (reference sequence). The CDR3 sequence is 17 residues long. The CDR3 spells CASSFTKTSGAYNEQFF. The CDR3 DNA is TGTGCCAGCAGCTTCACTAAGACTAGCGGGGCATACAATGAGCAGTTCTTC. The variable domain in full, completed from reference TRBV13 and TRBJ2-1, reads AAGVIQSPRHLIKEKRETATLKCYPIPRHDTVYWYQQGPGQDPQFLISFYEKMQSDKGSIPDRFSAQQFSDYHSELNMSSLELGDSALYFCASSFTKTSGAYNEQFFGPGTRLTVL.

This chain joins TRBV7-9 and TRBJ2-5; the match to TRBD2 covers 7 bases. The CDR3 extends over 15 amino acids. Germline V gene lookup returns CDR1 SEHNR and CDR2 FQNEAQ (reference sequence). V shed 4 bases and J 5 bases; nucleotides not matched to a gene: 10. The CDR3 DNA follows: TGTGCCAGCAGCTCCGAGAGACTAGCTGGGGAGACCCAGTACTTC. Amino acid sequence: CASSSERLAGETQYF.

The CDR3 here is CASRTGGGMGRYGYTF. CDR3 bases: TGTGCCAGCAGGACAGGGGGCGGGATGGGCCGTTATGGCTACACCTTC. V usage is TRBV5-4 and J usage is TRBJ1-2; 10 nucleotides agree with TRBD1. V shed 5 bases, J shed 5 bases, and the junction held 12 bases outside the gene matches. The germline V gene has CDR1 SGHNT and CDR2 YYREEE (reference sequence). The CDR3 consists of 16 residues.

This rearrangement joins TRBV5-6 to TRBJ1-2, with unresolved D. The germline V and J ends were trimmed by 1 base and 2 bases, with 9 bases remaining between them. The CDR3 sequence is 14 residues long. In germline, CDR1 is SGHDT, CDR2 YYEEEE. CDR3 nucleotide sequence: TGTGCCAGCAGCTTGTCAACATCCAACTATGGCTACACCTTC. This encodes CASSLSTSNYGYTF. The whole variable domain, remainder taken from reference TRBV5-6 and TRBJ1-2, is DAGVTQSPTHLIKTRGQQVTLRCSPKSGHDTVSWYQQALGQGPQFIFQYYEEEERQRGNFPDRFSGHQFPNYSSELNVNALLLGDSALYLCASSLSTSNYGYTFGSGTRLTVV.